This TCR beta chain was identified in a study of human T cells and chemical hapten exposure. This CDR3 comprises 14 residues. CDR1 and CDR2 from the germline V gene are DFQATT and SNEGSKA (reference sequence). Trimming cost V 0 bases and J 4 bases, with 11 bases left between them. This clonotype was counted at least ten times. Time point meaning: patch test 2, 6 weeks after DPC sensitization. Sample treatment: therapeutic diphenylcyclopropenone sensitization with weekly scalp DPC. In TCRdb, the RACE reads were re-called with MiXCR into one record per CDR3 protein. The repertoire holds fewer than 80,000 distinct CDR3 sequences, with 10% as singletons.

The sequence was collected from a woman aged 50 to 60 with alopecia areata. Some clones in this sample may be carry-over from other donors' samples. V gene TRBV20-1 combines with J gene TRBJ2-3; D may be TRBD2 (6 bases). The material was whole blood, obtained in connection with sensitization to the hapten diphenylcyclopropenone (DPC). The CDR3 is CSAREGGGADTQYF. CDR3 coding DNA: TGCAGTGCTAGAGAGGGAGGAGGGGCAGATACGCAGTATTTT.